These 20 T cell receptor beta chains were all obtained from the same sample, sequenced in a study of cytomegalovirus exposure and HLA in healthy donors. The study ran its PCR with 60 Vbeta and 13 Jbeta primers. Method: immunoSEQ multiplex PCR; TCRdb's copy keeps in-frame clones and lacks some. The table has more than 95,000 clones, 80% seen once. Sequences were obtained from PBMCs. The origin of the receptors is a man between 25 and 39 years old in good health and CMV-seropositive.

This clone was observed a few times. The V call is TRBV2, the J call TRBJ1-1; D unclear. This CDR3 comprises 13 residues. Trimming removed 6 bases from V and 0 bases from J, with 8 bases in between. Germline V gives CDR1 SNHLY, CDR2 FYNNEI. CDR3 sequence: CASRGSMNTEAFF. Here the CDR3 DNA reads TGTGCCAGCAGGGGCAGCATGAACACTGAAGCTTTCTTT.

The chain couples TRBV25-1 to TRBJ2-5; the match to TRBD1 covers 9 bases. The DNA end lines up better with TRBJ2-7; the J call may be wrong. This CDR3 has 15 residues. The germline gives CDR1 MGHDK, CDR2 SYGVNS. DNA for the CDR3: TGTGCCAGCAGTGAAGCGGGGGACAGGGCCTACGAGCAGTACTTC. Its protein is CASSEAGDRAYEQYF.

This sequence joins TRBV6-6 and TRBJ1-3; TRBD1 aligns across 7 bases. The germline CDR1 and CDR2 sequences are MNHNY and SVGAGI (reference sequence). The CDR3 totals 15 residues. Unmatched junction bases numbered 4, after V lost 5 bases and J lost 0 bases. The CDR3 DNA sequence: TGTGCCAGCAGTCTTGACAGGGACTCTGGAAACACCATATATTTT. This codes for CASSLDRDSGNTIYF.

The J gene is TRBJ2-1, the V gene TRBV30; the match to TRBD2 covers 13 bases. The ends lost 0 bases at V and 14 bases at J; junction bases unmatched: 10. The V gene's germline CDR1 is GTSNPN and CDR2 SVGIG (reference sequence). This CDR3 region has 15 residues. The CDR3: CAWSVLLAGGGNEFF. CDR3 bases: TGTGCCTGGAGTGTCCTACTAGCGGGGGGGGGTAACGAGTTCTTC.

About this clone: This CDR3 is also generated by other DNA sequences in the sample. The chain is built from TRBV12-5 and TRBJ1-1, with D possibly TRBD1 on 5 matching bases. Germline values: CDR1 LGHNT, CDR2 FRNRAP. The CDR3 covers 14 residues. V dropped 7 bases and J dropped 4 bases, with 16 bases sitting between them. The CDR3 region is CASAPPGPATEAFF. CDR3 nucleotide sequence: TGTGCTAGTGCCCCCCCAGGGCCGGCCACTGAAGCTTTCTTT.

The rearrangement links TRBV29-1 to TRBJ1-4; a possible D gene is TRBD1 (6 bases). Deletions cut 2 bases from V and 0 bases from J, with 25 bases between. This CDR3 is built from 20 residues. Germline CDR1 and CDR2: SQVTM and ANQGSEA. The CDR3 DNA is TGCAGCGTTGAATTAAGGCCGGGGCCAACAGGGCCTGCAACTAATGAAAAACTGTTTTTT. Encoded protein: CSVELRPGPTGPATNEKLFF.

The CDR3 sequence is CASLPGQGPEQYF. DNA for the CDR3: TGTGCCAGCCTACCGGGACAGGGGCCCGAGCAGTACTTC. The rearrangement uses TRBV7-9 and TRBJ2-7; 10 bases map to TRBD1. With V trimmed by 8 bases and J by 6 bases, 7 bases remained unmatched. The CDR3 consists of 13 residues. Germline CDR1 is SEHNR and CDR2 is FQNEAQ (reference sequence). The full variable domain, its missing parts supplied by reference TRBV7-9 and TRBJ2-7, is DTGVSQNPRHKITKRGQNVTFRCDPISEHNRLYWYRQTLGQGPEFLTYFQNEAQLEKSRLLSDRFSAERPKGSFSTLEIQRTEQGDSAMYLCASLPGQGPEQYFGPGTRLTVT.

The V and J genes are TRBV28 and TRBJ2-2, with TRBD1 as a possible D gene (5 bases). This CDR3 has 16 residues. The germline gives CDR1 MDHEN, CDR2 SYDVKM. Trimming removed 6 bases at V and 6 bases at J, with 20 bases between. In DNA, the CDR3 is TGTGCCAGCAGGGGTCTGAGACAAAGGGGATCCGGGGAGCTGTTTTTT. Translated: CASRGLRQRGSGELFF.

This chain joins TRBV5-6 and TRBJ1-5, with 8 bases aligning to TRBD1. Trimming took 4 bases from V and 1 from J; bases not matched to a gene: 7. In germline, CDR1 is SGHDT, CDR2 YYEEEE. The CDR3 extends over 16 amino acids. DNA for the CDR3: TGTGCCAGCAGCGTAGGGACAGGCTCCAGCAATCAGCCCCAGCATTTT. Translating gives CASSVGTGSSNQPQHF.

J is TRBJ1-5 and V is TRBV5-8; D is undetermined. The CDR3 spans 18 residues. V lost 3 bases and J lost 2, with 21 bases in between. Looked up from germline, CDR1 is SGHTS and CDR2 is YDEGEE. CDR3 sequence reads: CASSSDRMGRVGNQPQHF. The CDR3 DNA reads TGTGCCAGCAGCTCAGACCGAATGGGGAGGGTAGGCAATCAGCCCCAGCATTTT.

The rearrangement links TRBV2 to TRBJ2-1; possible D gene TRBD2, 5 bases. The germline gives CDR1 SNHLY, CDR2 FYNNEI. CDR3 size: 14 residues. The V and J ends lost 6 bases and 1 base respectively, with 10 bases between them. The CDR3 region has the DNA TGTGCCAGCAGGAACGGCGGGTCCTACAATGAGCAGTTCTTC. Translated, it gives CASRNGGSYNEQFF.

The rearrangement joins TRBV5-1 to TRBJ2-7; D call uncertain. Germline V gene sequence: CDR1 SGHRS, CDR2 YFSETQ. Trimming cost V 2 bases and J 2 bases, with 14 bases left between them. The CDR3 is 15 residues long. The CDR3 loop reads CASSLIPRQTYEQYF. CDR3 nucleotide sequence: TGCGCCAGCAGCTTAATCCCCCGACAAACCTACGAGCAGTACTTC.

The rearrangement links TRBV10-3 to TRBJ2-7; TRBD2 agrees at 8 bases. The length of the CDR3 is 15 residues. Unmatched junction bases numbered 3, after V lost 2 bases and J lost 0 bases. Germline CDR1 is ENHRY and CDR2 is SYGVKD. The CDR3 here is CAISEVAGSSYEQYF. CDR3 bases: TGTGCCATCAGTGAGGTAGCGGGGAGCTCCTACGAGCAGTACTTC.

V is TRBV7-6 and J is TRBJ1-2; no firm D call. The V end was cut by 1 base, the J end by 8 bases, with 8 bases between. Germline V gene lookup returns CDR1 SGHVS and CDR2 FNYEAQ. The CDR3 loop spans 12 amino acids. The CDR3 sequence is CASSLVGAGYTF. In nucleotides, the CDR3 is TGTGCCAGCAGCTTAGTCGGTGCCGGCTACACCTTC.

V usage is TRBV7-9 and J usage is TRBJ2-2; a possible D gene is TRBD2 (7 bases). CDR1 and CDR2 from the germline V gene are SEHNR and FQNEAQ (reference sequence). This CDR3 is 15 amino acids long. Trimming cost V 10 bases and J 3 bases, with 18 bases left between them. The CDR3 DNA is TGTGCCATACCTCCCCGGGGGGCCGACACCGGGGAGCTGTTTTTT. This gives the protein CAIPPRGADTGELFF.

The V and J genes are TRBV7-8 and TRBJ2-7; perhaps TRBD1 as D (5 bases). In germline, CDR1 is SGHVS, CDR2 FQNEAQ. The CDR3 is 15 amino acids. V lost 5 bases, J lost 7 bases, and 21 bases lay in between. The CDR3 region has the DNA TGTGCCAGCAGCAGGTCCAGGGTGGGGATTGTGGAGCAGTACTTC. It encodes CASSRSRVGIVEQYF.

This clone came up once. The J gene is TRBJ2-1, the V gene TRBV30; D is possibly TRBD1 (6 bases). The germline V gene encodes CDR1 GTSNPN and CDR2 SVGIG (reference sequence). The CDR3 contains 16 residues. Trimming pared 0 bases from V and 7 bases from J, leaving 19 bases between. For the CDR3, the DNA is TGTGCCTGGAGTGTAGAGCGGTTAGGGGGATGGAATGAGCAGTTCTTC. This gives the protein CAWSVERLGGWNEQFF. The full variable domain, completed using reference TRBV30 and TRBJ2-1, is SQTIHQWPATLVQPVGSPLSLECTVEGTSNPNLYWYRQAAGRGLQLLFYSVGIGQISSEVPQNLSASRPQDRQFILSSKKLLLSDSGFYLCAWSVERLGGWNEQFFGPGTRLTVL.

This clone came up a few times. The chain recombines TRBV7-2 with TRBJ1-2; a possible D gene is TRBD1 (5 bases). The germline V and J ends were trimmed by 1 base and 9 bases, with 18 bases remaining between them. The CDR3 covers 15 residues. Per the germline V gene, CDR1 is SGHTA and CDR2 is FQGNSA. The CDR3 protein is CASSLGGGRGYRYTF. DNA for the CDR3: TGTGCCAGCAGCTTAGGGGGCGGGAGGGGATACCGCTACACCTTC.

The chain recombines TRBV27 with TRBJ2-5, with a tentative D call TRBD1 (6 bases). Germline loops: CDR1 MNHEY, CDR2 SMNVEV (reference sequence). Trimming removed 3 bases at V and 5 bases at J, with 13 bases between. The CDR3 is 14 amino acids. The CDR3 DNA follows: TGTGCCAGCAGTTTTTTTCAGGGGTCGGAGACCCAGTACTTC. It is translated as CASSFFQGSETQYF.

This sequence joins TRBV18 and TRBJ1-6; D not resolved. V dropped 5 bases and J dropped 2 bases, with 10 bases sitting between them. CDR1 and CDR2 (germline): KGHSH, LQKENI. The CDR3 has 15 amino acids. Here the CDR3 DNA reads TGTGCCAGCTCATACGGCGGAGCCTATAATTCACCCCTCCACTTT. It translates to CASSYGGAYNSPLHF.